This passage covers 9 T cell receptor beta chains from one sample sequenced in a study of T-cell memory formation after mild COVID-19. One entry per CDR3 protein, called by TCRdb with MiXCR from the 5' RACE reads. The sample consists of approximately 350,000 distinct CDR3 sequences, about 15% of them appearing once. The sequencing input was PBMCs or a T cell subset sorted from them (not recorded which). All receptors derive from a man between 18 and 35 years old who had mild COVID-19 (a few samples of this study predate the infection). Cell type and time point are not known.

Note on this clonotype: One junction end does not reproduce the germline sequence, and a read error may be involved. The chain is built from TRBV9 and TRBJ2-3, with 15 bases fitting TRBD2. CDR1 and CDR2 from the germline V gene are SGDLS and YYNGEE. The CDR3 totals 13 residues. Here the CDR3 reads CASSPGTSGGPNF. For the CDR3, the DNA is TGTGCCAGCAGCCCGGGGACTAGCGGGGGGCCGAATTTT. Filled out from reference TRBV9 and TRBJ2-3, the complete variable domain reads DSGVTQTPKHLITATGQRVTLRCSPRSGDLSVYWYQQSLDQGLQFLIQYYNGEERAKGNILERFSAQQFPDLHSELNLSSLELGDSALYFCASSPGTSGGPNFGPGTRLTVL.

The table lists this clonotype with a few counts. The chain combines TRBV3-1 with TRBJ2-3, with 12 nucleotides matching TRBD2. This CDR3 spans 16 amino acids. V trimming: 0 bases; J trimming: 12 bases; junction bases outside the gene matches: 10. Germline CDR1 reads LGHDT; CDR2 reads YNNKEL (reference sequence). The CDR3 loop is CASSQDSNLAGGPQYF. The CDR3 nucleotides read TGTGCCAGCAGCCAAGACAGCAATCTAGCGGGGGGGCCCCAGTATTTT.

The CDR3 region is CASSLGLELYRSGGSPDTQYF. CDR3 in DNA: TGTGCCAGCAGCTTGGGGCTCGAGCTATATCGGTCGGGGGGGTCCCCAGATACGCAGTATTTT. The chain recombines TRBV5-6 with TRBJ2-3; TRBD2 matches 8 bases. The CDR3 contains 21 residues. With V trimmed by 0 bases and J by 4 bases, 22 bases remained unmatched. Germline V gives CDR1 SGHDT, CDR2 YYEEEE. Full variable domain (remainder filled in from reference TRBV5-6 and TRBJ2-3): DAGVTQSPTHLIKTRGQQVTLRCSPKSGHDTVSWYQQALGQGPQFIFQYYEEEERQRGNFPDRFSGHQFPNYSSELNVNALLLGDSALYLCASSLGLELYRSGGSPDTQYFGPGTRLTVL.

This sequence joins TRBV6-6 and TRBJ2-6; 7 bases map to TRBD2. J lost 2 bases, V lost 7 bases, and 5 bases had no gene match. The CDR3 totals 15 residues. Germline-derived CDR1 and CDR2 are MNHNY and SVGAGI (reference sequence). The CDR3 protein is CASTYGGTGANVLTF. The CDR3, as DNA: TGTGCCAGCACCTACGGGGGGACTGGGGCCAACGTCCTGACTTTC.

This clonotype turned up a few times. The chain carries TRBV6-1 and TRBJ1-2, with 8 bases that match TRBD1. The J segment lost 7 bases and the V segment lost 5 bases, leaving 9 bases of the junction unmatched. Germline-derived CDR1 and CDR2 are MNHNS and SASEGT. The CDR3 contains 14 residues. The CDR3 DNA sequence: TGTGCCAGCAGTCCAGGGGGCGCGGTTGGTGGCTACACCTTC. Protein sequence: CASSPGGAVGGYTF.

The chain combines TRBV30 with TRBJ1-4; no clear D gene. This CDR3 is built from 14 residues. Germline CDR1 reads GTSNPN; CDR2 reads SVGIG (reference sequence). Trimming cost V 0 bases and J 7 bases, with 12 bases left between them. CDR3 nucleotide sequence: TGTGCCTGGAGTGTAGTCCTCCGGTCTGAAAAACTGTTTTTT. This encodes CAWSVVLRSEKLFF.

This chain links TRBV6-4 with TRBJ1-1; 7 bases map to TRBD1. The V gene's germline CDR1 is MRHNA and CDR2 SNTAGT. V shed 7 bases, J shed 8 bases, and the junction held 10 bases outside the gene matches. This CDR3 has 13 residues. CDR3 protein: CASTMADRTEAFF. As DNA, the CDR3 is TGTGCCAGCACGATGGCGGACAGGACCGAAGCTTTCTTT.

The rearrangement links TRBV5-1 to TRBJ1-2; D is undetermined. The length of the CDR3 is 18 residues. The germline CDR1 and CDR2 sequences are SGHRS and YFSETQ. Trimming cost V 1 base and J 6 bases, with 25 bases left between them. CDR3 DNA sequence: TGCGCCAGCAGCTTGAATCTCCGGCAGAGAGACCAAGTAAATGGCTACACCTTC. This translates into CASSLNLRQRDQVNGYTF.

The rearrangement joins TRBV4-1 to TRBJ2-1, with TRBD1 as a possible D gene (6 bases). The germline V gene encodes CDR1 MGHRA and CDR2 YSYEKL. This CDR3 spans 15 amino acids. V lost 0 bases and J 8 bases, leaving 14 bases between the germline ends. The DNA of the CDR3 is TGCGCCAGCAGCCAAGATTGGCAGGGGATCGATGAGCAGTTCTTC. Protein sequence: CASSQDWQGIDEQFF.